Included here is one TCR beta chain sequence, with context. Followed longitudinally, the Seattle patients had been enrolled during active infection. This record belongs to a study of blood T cell repertoires in COVID-19. How the authors handled the data: Amplification with reference gene primers provided the estimates of nucleated cell counts. Clones were read by immunoSEQ multiplex PCR, and TCRdb kept only the in-frame ones, dropping some. V, J and clone size are taken as reported in that table, and D and trimming were inferred from the DNA itself. Here the sample spans more than 95,000 clones, approximately 81% being singletons. With 3 bases clipped from V and 9 bases from J, the junction kept 21 bases outside the gene matches. Germline lookup yields CDR1 LGHDT and CDR2 YNNKEL (reference sequence). The CDR3 has 18 residues.

The J gene is TRBJ1-2, the V gene TRBV3-1 (or the pseudogene TRBV3-2), with 8 positions matching TRBD1. The receptor was isolated from a man older than 75 with COVID-19, enrolled during active disease. The specimen was peripheral blood. CDR3 nucleotides: TGTGCCAGCAGCCAGCCCACCGGGACAGGAGCCACCTTAGAACGCTACACCTTC. This codes for CASSQPTGTGATLERYTF.